This entry is about one T cell receptor (beta chain). Germline V gives CDR1 MNHNS, CDR2 SASEGT. The CDR3 is 13 residues long. Trimming took 2 bases from V and 7 from J, leaving 8 bases between them. These data come from a study of identical twins. It was template switching that added a universal primer site, and there were unique molecular identifiers on the cDNA. TCRdb itself ran the 5' RACE reads through MiXCR, one entry per CDR3 protein. Among some 730,000 distinct CDR3 sequences listed, 15% to 20% were seen once. The data also belong to a second study, concerning T cells expressing NK-cell markers. That study reports: Top CD8+ clonotypes included the dominant CD3+CD56+NKG2C+ clonotypes in six donors. Leadership of the CD3+CD56-NKG2C+ fraction also belonged to these clonotypes in four donors.

This TCR derives from a woman aged 18-29 years in good health. Sequenced material: PBMCs. This chain joins TRBV6-1 and TRBJ1-4; D gene uncertain. CDR3 protein: CASSEQDREKLFF. Written as DNA, the CDR3 is TGTGCCAGCAGTGAACAGGACCGTGAAAAACTGTTTTTT.